What follows are 10 T cell receptor beta chains derived from one specimen sequenced in a study of glioma-infiltrating T cells. Amplification of TCR alpha and beta CDR3 regions from RNA used iRepertoire nested multiplex PCR. TCRdb fed the multiplex PCR reads into MiXCR, producing one record per CDR3 protein. The repertoire holds about 190,000 distinct CDR3 sequences, with roughly a third as singletons. Sequencing used glioma tissue, nonneoplastic brain tissue, or PBMCs (not recorded which). The receptors shown here come from a human donor with low-grade glioma or glioblastoma, undergoing nonglioma brain surgery, or in good health (not recorded which).

In the case of this clonotype: This may arise from a read error, as a much more abundant clone is one base away. J is TRBJ1-1 and V is TRBV29-1, with D tentatively TRBD1 (6 bases). The CDR3 consists of 13 residues. The V gene lost 7 bases and the J gene lost 4 bases, with 16 bases spanning the gap. Germline values: CDR1 SQVTM, CDR2 ANQGSEA. The DNA of the CDR3 is TGCAGCGCATCCCGGAACAGGGTCACTGAAGCTTTCTTT. This encodes CSASRNRVTEAFF.

With regard to this clonotype: A much larger clone differs by one base, so this may be a read error. The chain has TRBV29-1 and TRBJ1-1; D ambiguous. The CDR3 sequence is 13 residues long. Germline loops: CDR1 SQVTM, CDR2 ANQGSEA. V gave up 4 bases and J gave up 0 bases, with 9 bases separating them. The CDR3 bases are TGCAGCGTTGGTCGACACCTGAACACTGAAGCTTTCTTT. It is translated as CSVGRHLNTEAFF.

This clonotype has ten or more counts. The chain is built from TRBV12-5 and TRBJ1-5; D possibly corresponds to TRBD1 (6 bases). Germline V gene data show CDR1 as LGHNT and CDR2 as FRNRAP. V lost 3 bases, J lost 6 bases, and 15 bases lay in between. CDR3 length: 15 amino acids. The CDR3 sequence: CASGFHRVGSQPQHF. For the CDR3, the DNA is TGTGCTAGTGGTTTCCACAGGGTTGGTAGTCAGCCCCAGCATTTT.

Many counts were recorded for this clonotype. V and J are TRBV12-3 or TRBV12-4 and TRBJ1-1; D gene uncertain. CDR3 length equals 13 residues. V dropped 4 bases and J dropped 1 base, with 7 bases sitting between them. Here the CDR3 DNA reads TGTGCCAGCAGTTACGCACGGAACACTGAAGCTTTCTTT. Translated: CASSYARNTEAFF.

Note on this clonotype: A read error may explain this, as a much larger clone is one base away. This rearrangement joins TRBV4-1 to TRBJ1-3; a possible D gene is TRBD1 (6 bases). Germline V gene sequence: CDR1 MGHRA, CDR2 YSYEKL. The V end lost 0 bases, the J end lost 2 bases, and 8 bases lay between the germline ends. This CDR3 contains 15 residues. CDR3 DNA sequence: TGCGCCAGCAGCCAAGATGGGGGGCCTGGAAACACCATATATTTT. Translated: CASSQDGGPGNTIYF.

This clonotype was observed at least ten times. CDR3 amino acids: CASSLAQHRVYEQYF. The CDR3 bases are TGTGCCAGCAGCTTAGCGCAGCACAGGGTTTACGAGCAGTACTTC. The rearrangement uses TRBV7-8 and TRBJ2-7, with a weak D call TRBD1 (6 bases). Germline loops: CDR1 SGHVS, CDR2 FQNEAQ. The CDR3 contains 15 residues. Trimming took off 0 bases at V and 4 bases at J, with 13 bases between the two ends. The complete variable domain, with remaining parts taken from reference TRBV7-8 and TRBJ2-7, reads GAGVSQSPRYKVAKRGQDVALRCDPISGHVSLFWYQQALGQGPEFLTYFQNEAQLDKSGLPSDRFFAERPEGSVSTLKIQRTQQEDSAVYLCASSLAQHRVYEQYFGPGTRLTVT.

Of note for this clonotype: This may stem from a read error, because a much larger clone lies one nucleotide away. This chain links TRBV7-2 with TRBJ2-7; possibly TRBD2 for D (5 bases). This CDR3 contains 14 residues. CDR1 and CDR2 (germline): SGHTA, FQGNSA. The CDR3 is CASSTGYGQYEQSF. The CDR3 DNA is TGTGCCAGCAGCACGGGGTATGGCCAATACGAGCAGTCCTTC.

This clonotype was recorded many times. The rearrangement uses TRBV4-3 and TRBJ1-1; D not resolved. Germline-derived CDR1 and CDR2 are LGHNA and YSLEER. This CDR3 contains 14 residues. V was cut by 1 base and J by 3 bases, with 9 bases left in between. In nucleotides, the CDR3 is TGCGCCAGCAGCCAAGGGGTCCGGGACACTGAAGCTTTCTTT. It yields the protein CASSQGVRDTEAFF.

This clonotype was picked up many times. The gene calls are TRBV29-1 and TRBJ1-5; D remains unclear. The CDR3 consists of 12 residues. The germline CDR1 and CDR2 sequences are SQVTM and ANQGSEA. CDR3 bases: TGCAGACTTATTCTTCAGGCTCAGCCCCAGCATTTT. It codes for CRLILQAQPQHF. The full variable domain, in which reference TRBV29-1 and TRBJ1-5 provide the parts outside the CDR3, is SAVISQKPSRDICQRGTSLTIQCQVDSQVTMMFWYRQQPGQSLTLIATANQGSEATYESGFVIDKFPISRPNLTFSTLTVSNMSPEDSSIYLCRLILQAQPQHFGDGTRLSIL.

CDR3 sequence (DNA): TGTGCCAGCAGCCAAGTCTCTCGAGGGCCTAGCGGGCTTAGCACAGATACGCAGTATTTT. It specifies CASSQVSRGPSGLSTDTQYF. The chain links TRBV14 to TRBJ2-3; 8 positions match TRBD2. Trimming at V came to 1 base and at J to 0 bases, leaving 15 bases not matched to a gene. The length of the CDR3 is 20 residues. In germline, CDR1 is SGHDN, CDR2 FVKESK.